These T cell receptor beta chains were read from a single sample in a study of shared clonotypes between healthy human individuals. Some clones are missing from TCRdb's copy, which holds only in-frame ones; the method was immunoSEQ multiplex PCR. The sample yields about 680,000 clones, roughly nine tenths seen once. Sequences were obtained from naive CD8+ T cells sorted from blood. These receptor sequences come from a man younger than 45 in good health. Both conserved end residues are part of each CDR3. D genes are given only for firm matches. Part of the rows lack a size; the others show once, few, many or a class for expanded clones.

D	size	V	J	DNA	CDR3
TRBD1	NA	TRBV7-8	TRBJ2-1	TGTGCCAGCAGCCCCTACGGGCGGGCGGGACAGGGCAATGAGCAGTTCTTC	CASSPYGRAGQGNEQFF
NA	NA	TRBV27	TRBJ2-7	TGTGCCAGCAGTTTTTTGGGGAACTCCTACGAGCAGTACTTC	CASSFLGNSYEQYF
NA	NA	TRBV7-9	TRBJ2-1	TGTGCCAGCAGCGCAGTGAACAATGAGCAGTTCTTC	CASSAVNNEQFF
NA	NA	TRBV27	TRBJ2-1	TGTGCCAGCAGTTCCGCCCACATACGAGGGGAGCAGTTCTTC	CASSSAHIRGEQFF
TRBD2	NA	TRBV28	TRBJ2-7	TGTGCCAGCAGTTTGTTGGTAGCGGGAAACTACGAGCAGTACTTC	CASSLLVAGNYEQYF
TRBD2	NA	TRBV7-9	TRBJ2-1	TGTGCCAGCACCAAGCGGGAGGGCCCTGACGATGAGCAGTTCTTC	CASTKREGPDDEQFF
NA	NA	TRBV7-6	TRBJ2-1	TGTGCCAGCAGCTTAAAAGGCCTTTCAGGGTACAATGAGCAGTTCTTC	CASSLKGLSGYNEQFF
NA	NA	TRBV7-9	TRBJ2-3	TGTGCCAGCAGCTTACTCCTGGCAGGGGAGGCTGTCTTCACAGATACGCAGTATTTT	CASSLLLAGEAVFTDTQYF
TRBD2	NA	TRBV4-1	TRBJ2-1	TGCGCCAGCAGGCTTGTGGGCGGGGGAGTCGACAATGAGCAGTTCTTC	CASRLVGGGVDNEQFF
NA	NA	TRBV19	TRBJ2-2	TGTGCCAGTAGTATTAGACAGGTTTATGCCGGGGAGCTGTTTTTT	CASSIRQVYAGELFF
NA	NA	TRBV5-4	TRBJ2-1	TGTGCCAGCAGCTTGGCCACCATTAATGAGCAGTTCTTC	CASSLATINEQFF
NA	NA	TRBV7-4	TRBJ2-3	TGTGCCAGTTCAAGATCACAGAGTAGCACAGATACGCAGTATTTT	CASSRSQSSTDTQYF
NA	NA	TRBV5-1	TRBJ2-2	TGCGCCAGCAGCTTGGAAGCTTTGGCCGGGGAGCTGTTTTTT	CASSLEALAGELFF
NA	once	TRBV11-2	TRBJ2-7	TGTGCCAGCAGCTTAGGGGGTACAGGTTACGAGCAGTACTTC	CASSLGGTGYEQYF
TRBD2	NA	TRBV15	TRBJ2-7	TGTGCCACCAGCAGAGGGGCGGGAGCCCACGAGCAGTACTTC	CATSRGAGAHEQYF
NA	NA	TRBV9	TRBJ2-2	TGTGCCAGCAGCGCCAATCCTGGGGAGCTGTTTTTT	CASSANPGELFF
NA	NA	TRBV4-2	TRBJ2-1	TGTGCCAGCAGACCCTCTAGCTCCAGCTCCTACAATGAGCAGTTCTTC	CASRPSSSSSYNEQFF
TRBD1	NA	TRBV19	TRBJ2-7	TGTGCCAGTAGTTTCAGGGGGACAGGACTCAACTACGAGCAGTACTTC	CASSFRGTGLNYEQYF
TRBD2	NA	TRBV4-2	TRBJ2-5	TGTGCCAGCAGCCAAGTTCAGCGGGGCCAAGAGACCCAGTACTTC	CASSQVQRGQETQYF
NA	NA	TRBV5-1	TRBJ1-1	TGCGCCAGCAGCCCCTCCGTGGGCCCCCCTGAAGCTTTCTTT	CASSPSVGPPEAFF
NA	many	TRBV9	TRBJ1-1	TGTGCCAGCAGCGAAGGCTTATCTACCACTGAAGCTTTCTTT	CASSEGLSTTEAFF
NA	NA	TRBV4-3	TRBJ2-1	TGCGCCAGCAGCCAAGGATCCGGTTGGAATGAGCAGTTCTTC	CASSQGSGWNEQFF
NA	NA	TRBV11-2	TRBJ2-1	TGTGCCAGCAGCTTAGGATCTCGGGTTGAGCAGTTCTTC	CASSLGSRVEQFF
TRBD2	once	TRBV5-4	TRBJ2-7	TGTGCCAGCAGCTGGAATAGCGGGGCCCCCTACGAGCAGTACTTC	CASSWNSGAPYEQYF
TRBD2	NA	TRBV27	TRBJ2-1	TGTGCCAGCAGTTTCTCTTCTACTAGCGTTGAGCAGTTCTTC	CASSFSSTSVEQFF
NA	NA	TRBV6-5	TRBJ2-7	TGTGCCAGCAGCCCCCAGGGGGGCGCCTACGAGCAGTACTTC	CASSPQGGAYEQYF
TRBD1	NA	TRBV7-9	TRBJ2-4	TGTGCCAGCAGCTCAACCGGGACAGCGGCCAAAAACATTCAGTACTTC	CASSSTGTAAKNIQYF
TRBD2	NA	TRBV7-2	TRBJ2-1	TGTGCCAGCAGCTTACTAGCGGGAGTCCCTTTATACAATGAGCAGTTCTTC	CASSLLAGVPLYNEQFF
TRBD1	NA	TRBV4-1	TRBJ2-1	TGCGCCAGCAGCCGCATCGGGACAGCGGATGAGCAGTTCTTC	CASSRIGTADEQFF
NA	NA	TRBV28	TRBJ1-5	TGTGCCAGCAGACACTCCCAGGGGATTAGCAATCAGCCCCAGCATTTT	CASRHSQGISNQPQHF
NA	NA	TRBV6-1	TRBJ2-7	TGTGCCAGCAGTGTTGGGGGAAGCTACGAGCAGTACTTC	CASSVGGSYEQYF
NA	once	TRBV5-1	TRBJ2-2	TGCGCCAGCAGCTTGGAATACACCGGGGAGCTGTTTTTT	CASSLEYTGELFF
NA	once	TRBV7-9	TRBJ1-5	TGTGCCAGCAGCTCCACGAACCGGGACGGTAGCAATCAGCCCCAGCATTTT	CASSSTNRDGSNQPQHF
NA	NA	TRBV28	TRBJ2-7	TGTGCCAGCAGCCCCCAAAACCCCCCCGGAACAGGGAAATCCTACGAGCAGTACTTC	CASSPQNPPGTGKSYEQYF
TRBD1	NA	TRBV29-1	TRBJ2-7	TGCAGCGTTAGGGGACAGGGAGTCGAGCAGTACTTC	CSVRGQGVEQYF
TRBD2	NA	TRBV7-6	TRBJ2-2	TGTGCCAGCAGCAACCGACTAGCGGGCGGGGAGCTGTTTTTT	CASSNRLAGGELFF
TRBD2	NA	TRBV5-1	TRBJ2-7	TGCGCCAGCAGCTACCCCGGGGAGGGTCTATCCTACGAGCAGTACTTC	CASSYPGEGLSYEQYF
TRBD1	once	TRBV27	TRBJ1-5	TGTGCCAGCAGTGGACAGGGCAATCAGCCCCAGCATTTT	CASSGQGNQPQHF
TRBD1	NA	TRBV7-8	TRBJ1-5	TGTGCCAGCAGCTTAGCGCTGGGGATGACAGGGGGCCGTAGCAATCAGCCCCAGCATTTT	CASSLALGMTGGRSNQPQHF
NA	NA	TRBV29-1	TRBJ2-2	TGCGCCCGAGGGTCTAATGGCGGGGAGCTGTTTTTT	CARGSNGGELFF
NA	once	TRBV14	TRBJ2-7	TGTGCCAGCAGCCAAAGACACGGTTATACCTACGAGCAGTACTTC	CASSQRHGYTYEQYF
NA	NA	TRBV30	TRBJ2-1	TGTGCCTGGAGAGTCTCAGACTTCAATGAGCAGTTCTTC	CAWRVSDFNEQFF
NA	NA	TRBV9	TRBJ1-1	TGTGCCAGCACTCGCCCCCCGGCTTTCTTT	CASTRPPAFF
NA	NA	TRBV9	TRBJ1-1	TGTGCCAGCAGCGTAGGAGGGTTTCGCACTGAAGCTTTCTTT	CASSVGGFRTEAFF
NA	NA	TRBV28	TRBJ1-5	TGTGCCAGCAACTTAGAGCAGAATAGCAATCAGCCCCAGCATTTT	CASNLEQNSNQPQHF
NA	NA	TRBV9	TRBJ2-1	TGTGCCAGCAGCGTAGCCCCGACAGGGCGGGGCAATGAGCAGTTCTTC	CASSVAPTGRGNEQFF
TRBD2	NA	TRBV9	TRBJ2-1	TGTGCCAGCAGCGTAGTGGCTAGCGGGGCCTACAATGAGCAGTTCTTC	CASSVVASGAYNEQFF
NA	NA	TRBV19	TRBJ2-7	TGTGCCAGTAGTATAAGGGGGACGAATAGCTACGAGCAGTACTTC	CASSIRGTNSYEQYF
TRBD2	NA	TRBV4-1	TRBJ2-7	TGCGCCAGCAGCTCGTCGGGGGGTATCTCCTACGAGCAGTACTTC	CASSSSGGISYEQYF
NA	NA	TRBV14	TRBJ2-5	TGTGCCAGCAGCGGGGAGACCCAGTACTTC	CASSGETQYF
TRBD2	NA	TRBV6-5	TRBJ2-7	TGTGCCAGCACCGAAGCGGGAGGGTCCTACGAGCAGTACTTC	CASTEAGGSYEQYF